The clone carrying this T cell receptor (beta chain) came up a few times. HIV-positive participants all received treatment in the United States. This sample stems from a study of long-term antiretroviral therapy in people with HIV. This CDR3 region has 14 residues. V lost 1 base and J 10 bases, leaving 15 bases between the germline ends. CDR1 is SGHRS and CDR2 is YFSETQ in the germline V gene. Running of the v3.0 immunoSEQ assay took place at survey level. The method was immunoSEQ multiplex PCR; TCRdb's version includes in-frame clones alone and lacks a portion of them. This sample has 25,000 to 35,000 clones; around 96% occur once, and the top ten carry 2.4%.

The chain combines TRBV5-1 with TRBJ2-1; D assignment may be TRBD1 or TRBD2 (6 bases each). The input for sequencing was unsorted PBMCs, taken approximately 6.5 years after starting antiretroviral therapy. This clonotype was sampled from a man under 40 with HIV. The CDR3 reads CASSLTWGAGEQFF. In DNA form, the CDR3 reads TGCGCCAGCAGCTTGACGTGGGGGGCAGGGGAGCAGTTCTTC. The variable domain in full, with the rest retrieved from reference TRBV5-1 and TRBJ2-1, is KAGVTQTPRYLIKTRGQQVTLSCSPISGHRSVSWYQQTPGQGLQFLFEYFSETQRNKGNFPGRFSGRQFSNSRSEMNVSTLELGDSALYLCASSLTWGAGEQFFGPGTRLTVL.